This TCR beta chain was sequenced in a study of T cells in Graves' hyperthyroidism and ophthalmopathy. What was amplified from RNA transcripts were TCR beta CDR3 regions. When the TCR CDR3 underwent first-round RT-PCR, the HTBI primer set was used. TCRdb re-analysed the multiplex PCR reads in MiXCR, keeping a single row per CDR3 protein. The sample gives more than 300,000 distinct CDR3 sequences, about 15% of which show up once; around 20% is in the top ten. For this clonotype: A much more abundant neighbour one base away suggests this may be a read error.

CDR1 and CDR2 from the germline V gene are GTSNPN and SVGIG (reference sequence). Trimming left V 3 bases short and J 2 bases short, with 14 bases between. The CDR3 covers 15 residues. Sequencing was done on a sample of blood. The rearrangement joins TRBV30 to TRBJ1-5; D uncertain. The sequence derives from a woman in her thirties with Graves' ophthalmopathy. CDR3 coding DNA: TGTGCCTGGAGCTTAAAGGGCCGTGGCAATCAGCCCCAGCATTTT. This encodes CAWSLKGRGNQPQHF.